These 27 T cell receptor beta chains were sequenced from one sample in a study of T cell changes during pregnancy in multiple sclerosis. TCRdb's table, derived via immunoSEQ multiplex PCR, lists solely in-frame clones and lacks some. There are under 110,000 clones in the sample; more than 85% occur only once, and around 3.2% lies in the top ten. This material consisted of peripheral blood, taken in the second trimester of pregnancy. These receptor sequences come from a female donor with multiple sclerosis, enrolled in a pregnancy study.

This clone appeared once. The chain recombines TRBV9 with TRBJ1-5; possibly TRBD1 for D (5 bases). With 4 bases removed from V and 5 bases from J, the gap between germline ends came to 13 bases. Germline V gene sequence: CDR1 SGDLS, CDR2 YYNGEE. This CDR3 comprises 14 residues. In DNA, the CDR3 is TGTGCCAGCAGCCCTTCGGGGGGGGATCAGCCCCAGCATTTT. It yields the protein CASSPSGGDQPQHF.

V and J are TRBV7-9 and TRBJ2-7; 9 bases are shared with TRBD2. From germline, CDR1 is SEHNR and CDR2 FQNEAQ (reference sequence). This CDR3 has 18 residues. Trimming removed 5 bases from V and 5 bases from J; junction bases left unmatched: 19. The CDR3 coding sequence is TGTGCCAGCAGCCCAACCATCTTTGGGGCTAGCGGGAACCACGAGCAGTACTTC. Translating gives CASSPTIFGASGNHEQYF.

The V gene is TRBV27, the J gene TRBJ2-7, with 7 positions matching TRBD2. The CDR3 length is 15 residues. Germline loops: CDR1 MNHEY, CDR2 SMNVEV (reference sequence). V dropped 2 bases and J dropped 3; count of bases not matched to a gene: 7. Written as DNA, the CDR3 is TGTGCCAGCAGTTTAACAGCTAGCGGCTACTACGAGCAGTACTTC. It translates to CASSLTASGYYEQYF.

The rearrangement links TRBV6-5 to TRBJ2-7; 8 bases line up with TRBD1. The germline gives CDR1 MNHEY, CDR2 SVGAGI. J lost 0 bases, V lost 2 bases, and 6 bases had no gene match. The CDR3 contains 16 residues. CDR3 protein: CASSYRQGTSSYEQYF. The CDR3 DNA reads as TGTGCCAGCAGTTACCGACAGGGGACCAGCTCCTACGAGCAGTACTTC.

This chain uses TRBV27 with TRBJ1-3; no firm D call. Trimming took off 8 bases at V and 0 bases at J, with 8 bases between the two ends. The CDR3 covers 13 residues. Germline V gene lookup returns CDR1 MNHEY and CDR2 SMNVEV (reference sequence). CDR3: CASRRDSGNTIYF. Written as DNA, the CDR3 is TGTGCCAGCCGACGGGACTCTGGAAACACCATATATTTT.

The chain uses TRBV19 and TRBJ2-7, with TRBD2 matching 9 bases. V shed 4 bases, J shed 2 bases, and the junction held 3 bases outside the gene matches. CDR3 length: 14 residues. The germline gives CDR1 LNHDA, CDR2 SQIVND (reference sequence). Here the CDR3 DNA reads TGTGCCAGTAGTAAGCTAGCGGGAACCTACGAGCAGTACTTC. This codes for CASSKLAGTYEQYF.

The V call is TRBV9, the J call TRBJ2-1; 11 nucleotides align to TRBD1. Germline-derived CDR1 and CDR2 are SGDLS and YYNGEE. V trimming: 0 bases; J trimming: 7 bases; junction bases outside the gene matches: 6. This CDR3 comprises 16 residues. CDR3 DNA: TGTGCCAGCAGCGTAGTTCCGGGACAGGGGGTGAATGAGCAGTTCTTC. It specifies CASSVVPGQGVNEQFF.

V and J are TRBV6-5 and TRBJ1-6, with 8 bases identical to TRBD1. J gave up 7 bases and V 6 bases, and 8 bases lay outside the gene matches. The CDR3 is 15 amino acids. CDR1 and CDR2 (germline): MNHEY, SVGAGI. The CDR3: CASRRSQGGNSPLHF. The CDR3 DNA is TGTGCCAGCAGAAGGTCACAGGGGGGCAATTCACCCCTCCACTTT.

This rearrangement joins TRBV27 to TRBJ2-7, with D possibly being TRBD2 (6 bases). The germline V and J ends were trimmed by 6 bases and 0 bases, with 15 bases remaining between them. CDR1 and CDR2 (germline): MNHEY, SMNVEV (reference sequence). This CDR3 contains 15 residues. CDR3 sequence reads: CASRGFAGTSYEQYF. As DNA, the CDR3 is TGTGCCAGCAGGGGGTTCGCGGGGACCTCCTACGAGCAGTACTTC.

CDR3 bases: TGCGCCAGCAGCCACTTCTGGTTCTTGGGGGGTGAAAAACTGTTTTTT. Protein product: CASSHFWFLGGEKLFF. The genes are TRBV4-3 and TRBJ1-4, with TRBD1 as a possible D gene (5 bases). The CDR3 loop spans 16 amino acids. Germline V gene data show CDR1 as LGHNA and CDR2 as YSLEER. Deletions cut 3 bases from V and 7 bases from J, with 18 bases between.

This chain uses TRBV5-4 with TRBJ2-7, with 8 positions matching TRBD2. Per the germline V gene, CDR1 is SGHNT and CDR2 is YYREEE (reference sequence). V shed 3 bases, J shed 0 bases, and the junction held 2 bases outside the gene matches. The CDR3 runs 14 residues. In nucleotides, the CDR3 is TGTGCCAGCAGCTCTAGCGGGCTCTCCTACGAGCAGTACTTC. It codes for CASSSSGLSYEQYF.

The chain couples TRBV10-3 to TRBJ2-3; 10 nucleotides match TRBD2. The CDR3 is 14 residues long. Looked up from germline, CDR1 is ENHRY and CDR2 is SYGVKD. J was trimmed by 1 base and V by 6 bases; bases with no gene match: 1. This CDR3 is CAIRTSGRTDTQYF. The CDR3 DNA reads TGTGCCATCAGGACTAGCGGGCGCACAGATACGCAGTATTTT.

The chain couples TRBV5-1 to TRBJ2-5; 13 bases fit TRBD2. From germline, CDR1 is SGHRS and CDR2 YFSETQ. V shed 4 bases and J 5 bases; nucleotides not matched to a gene: 5. The CDR3 spans 15 residues. CDR3 amino acids: CASSPGTSGVETQYF. CDR3 bases: TGCGCCAGCAGCCCGGGGACTAGCGGGGTGGAGACCCAGTACTTC.

The gene calls are TRBV7-8 and TRBJ2-7; 7 bases match TRBD2. This CDR3 spans 14 amino acids. V dropped 3 bases and J dropped 6; count of bases not matched to a gene: 8. Germline CDR1 is SGHVS and CDR2 is FQNEAQ. The CDR3 sequence is CASSFSGLPTEQYF. The CDR3 nucleotides are TGTGCCAGCAGCTTTAGCGGGCTACCGACCGAGCAGTACTTC.

This chain connects TRBV14 to TRBJ2-7, with 10 bases identical to TRBD2. The CDR3 runs to 15 residues. Germline V CDR1 and CDR2: SGHDN, FVKESK. The V and J ends lost 1 base and 4 bases, in that order; junction bases with no gene match: 4. The CDR3 here is CASSQGRTSGYEQYF. DNA of the CDR3: TGTGCCAGCAGCCAAGGAAGGACTAGCGGTTACGAGCAGTACTTC.

The chain is built from TRBV6-6 and TRBJ2-3; 7 bases map to TRBD1. Trimming cost V 5 bases and J 6 bases; bases outside gene matches: 8. Germline V gene data show CDR1 as MNHNY and CDR2 as SVGAGI (reference sequence). There are 14 residues in the CDR3. CDR3 in amino acids: CASSTRQGTDTQYF. Here the CDR3 DNA reads TGTGCCAGCAGTACCCGACAGGGAACGGATACGCAGTATTTT.

This chain connects TRBV6-5 to TRBJ2-1; 10 bases are a match to TRBD1. Germline trimming cut 6 bases from V and 1 base from J; bases unmatched to any gene: 3. Germline V gene lookup returns CDR1 MNHEY and CDR2 SVGAGI. This CDR3 has 15 amino acids. CDR3 protein: CASSRTGGSYNEQFF. In nucleotides, the CDR3 is TGTGCCAGCAGCCGGACAGGGGGTTCCTACAATGAGCAGTTCTTC.

The gene calls are TRBV28 and TRBJ1-5, with a tentative D call TRBD1 (5 bases). The length of the CDR3 is 14 residues. V gave up 6 bases and J gave up 7 bases, with 16 bases separating them. The germline V gene has CDR1 MDHEN and CDR2 SYDVKM. The CDR3 DNA reads as TGTGCCAGCAGCGGTGGAGGGGAAGGGCAGCCCCAGCATTTT. Amino acid sequence: CASSGGGEGQPQHF.

The chain links TRBV27 to TRBJ2-1; D uncertain. The CDR3 spans 14 residues. The germline gives CDR1 MNHEY, CDR2 SMNVEV (reference sequence). V was trimmed by 6 bases and J by 0 bases, leaving 9 bases between them. The CDR3 here is CASSAVSSYNEQFF. Here the CDR3 DNA reads TGTGCCAGCAGCGCGGTCAGCTCCTACAATGAGCAGTTCTTC.

In DNA, the CDR3 is TGTGCCAGCAGTGAAGGGGGCGCGACCTATGGCTACACCTTC. Translated: CASSEGGATYGYTF. The chain recombines TRBV2 with TRBJ1-2; perhaps TRBD1 as D (5 bases). CDR3 length: 14 amino acids. From germline, CDR1 is SNHLY and CDR2 FYNNEI. Between the trimmed V and J ends, which lost 1 base and 4 bases, there was a span of 10 bases.

In its sample, this clone was seen once. The chain recombines TRBV13 with TRBJ2-7, with D tentatively TRBD1 (5 bases). Germline CDR1 is PRHDT and CDR2 is FYEKMQ (reference sequence). The V end lost 2 bases, the J end lost 9 bases, and 11 bases lay between the germline ends. CDR3 length equals 12 residues. The CDR3 nucleotides read TGTGCCAGCAGCTTATATCAGGGTGGGCAGTACTTC. It translates to CASSLYQGGQYF. Full variable domain (outside the CDR3, taken from reference TRBV13 and TRBJ2-7): AAGVIQSPRHLIKEKRETATLKCYPIPRHDTVYWYQQGPGQDPQFLISFYEKMQSDKGSIPDRFSAQQFSDYHSELNMSSLELGDSALYFCASSLYQGGQYFGPGTRLTVT.

This chain uses TRBV19 with TRBJ2-4; D may be TRBD2 (6 bases). Germline CDR1 reads LNHDA; CDR2 reads SQIVND (reference sequence). The CDR3 totals 17 residues. V was trimmed by 3 bases and J by 0 bases, leaving 15 bases between them. CDR3 protein: CASSIRLDEIAKNIQYF. The CDR3 DNA reads TGTGCCAGTAGTATCCGACTAGATGAAATAGCCAAAAACATTCAGTACTTC.

The CDR3 nucleotides are TGCGCCAGCAGCTTGGTCGGGGGGAGAGAGACCCAGTACTTC. Its translation is CASSLVGGRETQYF. J is TRBJ2-5 and V is TRBV5-1; 7 bases map to TRBD2. The V gene end was trimmed by 0 bases and the J gene end by 4 bases; junction bases not matched to a gene: 3. The CDR3 length is 14 residues. Germline V gene sequence: CDR1 SGHRS, CDR2 YFSETQ. The complete variable domain, with remaining parts taken from reference TRBV5-1 and TRBJ2-5, reads KAGVTQTPRYLIKTRGQQVTLSCSPISGHRSVSWYQQTPGQGLQFLFEYFSETQRNKGNFPGRFSGRQFSNSRSEMNVSTLELGDSALYLCASSLVGGRETQYFGPGTRLLVL.

The chain links TRBV19 to TRBJ2-1, with TRBD1 matching over 11 bases. The CDR3 contains 15 residues. The germline V gene has CDR1 LNHDA and CDR2 SQIVND (reference sequence). The V gene end was trimmed by 4 bases and the J gene end by 7 bases; junction bases not matched to a gene: 6. CDR3: CASSKDRGHLNEQFF. The CDR3 bases are TGTGCCAGTAGTAAGGACAGGGGGCATCTAAATGAGCAGTTCTTC.

The chain has TRBV4-1 and TRBJ2-1; no clear D. The V end lost 1 base, the J end lost 9 bases, and 10 bases lay between the germline ends. CDR3 length: 13 amino acids. Germline V gene data show CDR1 as MGHRA and CDR2 as YSYEKL. The CDR3 DNA follows: TGCGCCAGCAGCCAAGTTATATCGAGTGAGCAGTTCTTC. It encodes CASSQVISSEQFF.

The rearrangement links TRBV9 to TRBJ2-1, with TRBD2 matching 7 bases. V trimming: 0 bases; J trimming: 6 bases; junction bases outside the gene matches: 9. Germline-derived CDR1 and CDR2 are SGDLS and YYNGEE. The CDR3 runs to 16 residues. The CDR3 nucleotides read TGTGCCAGCAGCGTAGAAGGGGCGGGAGCAGGCAATGAGCAGTTCTTC. This gives the protein CASSVEGAGAGNEQFF.

The chain couples TRBV5-4 to TRBJ2-7, with 12 bases aligning to TRBD1. This CDR3 is 16 amino acids long. Germline-derived CDR1 and CDR2 are SGHNT and YYREEE (reference sequence). Germline trimming cut 5 bases from V and 1 base from J; bases unmatched to any gene: 7. CDR3 sequence (DNA): TGTGCCAGCAGACCCGGGACAGGGGGCAGGTCCTACGAGCAGTACTTC. This encodes CASRPGTGGRSYEQYF. Together with reference TRBV5-4 and TRBJ2-7, the CDR3 gives the full variable domain: ETGVTQSPTHLIKTRGQQVTLRCSSQSGHNTVSWYQQALGQGPQFIFQYYREEENGRGNFPPRFSGLQFPNYSSELNVNALELDDSALYLCASRPGTGGRSYEQYFGPGTRLTVT.